This TCR beta chain was profiled in a study of blood T cell repertoires in COVID-19. Background on the study: Samples came from the United States, Italy and Spain, spanning acute and convalescent COVID-19. PBMCs, B-cell-depleted T cells, or T cells were the source of the cDNA or gDNA that made up the material.

Germline assignment: CDR1 SGHKS and CDR2 YYEKEE (reference sequence). This CDR3 is 14 amino acids long. Deletions cut 0 bases from V and 6 bases from J, with 12 bases between. Original processing methods: Estimation of nucleated cell counts was performed using reference gene primer amplification. Some clones are missing from TCRdb's copy, which holds only in-frame ones; the method was immunoSEQ multiplex PCR. For V, J and clone size, that table is used; D and trimming come from the DNA. The sample consists of fewer than 300,000 clones, 80% to 90% of them appearing once. The specimen was peripheral blood. The chain couples TRBV5-5 to TRBJ1-2; D is uncertain. This TCR came from a man aged 25 to 40 with acute or convalescent COVID-19. The DNA for the CDR3 is TGTGCCAGCAGCTTGGTACGCACTAGTCATGGCTACACCTTC. Translating gives CASSLVRTSHGYTF.